This paragraph reports one TCR beta chain. This clone was seen only once. Its antigen target is currently unknown. No base quality values were provided; no much bigger clone lies one nucleotide off. The record originates from a study of blood T cell repertoires in COVID-19 (dated by TCRdb to the early 2020s). Background on the whole study: Collaborator samples came from the United States, Italy and Spain and covered acute and convalescent phases of COVID-19. The material from the prospective study consisted of cDNA or gDNA derived from T cells, B-cell-depleted T cells, or PBMCs. The dataset comprised deeply sampled blood TCRbeta repertoires from subjects exposed to, actively infected with, or recovered from COVID-19. The repertoires were released in a freely available public database intended as a resource for research on the immune response to SARS-CoV-2. Samples came from the ongoing ImmuneRACE study (first 160 participants) plus 1,254 subjects from 6 global collaborators. Sample metadata almost always included a de-identified subject ID, COVID-19 status, age in years and sex. Where available, HLA class I and class II types were taken from metadata supplied by the sample provider and were not determined by assay-based typing. Results the study describes overall, beyond this receptor: The quantity of clinical and demographic metadata differed by source and by participant and was supplied without curation.

Each collaborating institution followed its own protocols to collect whole blood in K2EDTA tubes. For TCRbeta analysis, collaborator samples were shipped as frozen whole blood, as isolated PBMCs, or as DNA extracted from either sample type. The cysteine opens and the phenylalanine closes a CDR3 of 20 amino acids. The retained sequence is limited to the CDR3, 60 bases, with the frame set at the first base. Taken from the germline V gene, the CDR1 and CDR2 loops are SNHLY and FYNNEI. Trimming accounts for 2 bases at V and 4 bases at J, while the number of junction bases matched to no gene is 15. The immunoSEQ Assay, a bias-controlled multiplex PCR, was used to amplify TCRbeta CDR3 regions from genomic DNA. The paper's processing steps were these. The number of nucleated cells in each sample was estimated from the amplification of reference gene primers within the assay. Sequence reads were collapsed and filtered to measure the absolute abundance of every unique TCRbeta CDR3 rearrangement. For each sample, productive Simpson clonality was calculated as the square root of Simpson's diversity index across productive rearrangements. The table was pulled from immuneACCESS by TCRdb, which kept in-frame rearrangements only. Such tables lose some clones; where checked, under half of the loss comes from unresolved V genes, and the rest has no known cause. V and J calls and clone size are as listed in that table; D and trimming were resolved from the DNA. The sample contains under 35,000 clones, more than 75% of them found a single time. The ten largest make up 5.9% of the sample.

Material: peripheral blood. The rearranged segments are TRBV2 and TRBJ1-3; a stretch of 12 junction bases matches TRBD1. The clonotype was recovered from a human donor in a cohort sampled during active COVID-19. Here the CDR3 is given as CASSELKRVLGQGAGNTIYF. The DNA sequence is given as TGTGCCAGCAGTGAACTCAAAAGGGTACTGGGACAGGGGGCAGGAAACACCATATATTTT.